A selection of T cell receptor beta chains follows, all from one sample in a study of response to subunit inactivated influenza vaccine. From the RT-PCR reads, TCRdb called clonotypes with MiXCR, one entry per CDR3 protein. The table has around 790,000 distinct CDR3 sequences, approximately 21% seen once. The sequencing here drew on PBMCs from blood, taken about 5 days after vaccination. The receptors stem from a man aged 45-60 years who received an inactivated influenza vaccine. The CDR3 runs from the conserved cysteine through the conserved F or W. The D gene is left open where the match is weak. Where a row states a size, it is once, few, many or the class of an expanded clone; other rows omit it.

V: TRBV20-1
length: 16
J: TRBJ2-3
D: TRBD1
size: -
DNA: TGCAGTGCTAGTCTCCGGGACAGGGTATGGACAGATACGCAGTATTTT
CDR3: CSASLRDRVWTDTQYF

V: TRBV7-2
length: 15
J: TRBJ1-4
D: -
size: -
DNA: TGTGCCAGCAGCTTTAGCCCCACGGGGGGAGAAAAACTGTTTTTT
CDR3: CASSFSPTGGEKLFF

V: TRBV24-1
length: 15
J: TRBJ2-1
D: TRBD1
size: -
DNA: TGTGCCACCCAGGAAAAAACAGGGGGAGGCAATGAGCAGTTCTTC
CDR3: CATQEKTGGGNEQFF

V: TRBV11-2
length: 15
J: TRBJ2-7
D: -
size: few
DNA: TGTGCCAGCAGCTCCCACATGAGTGGACGAGGCGAGCAGTACTTC
CDR3: CASSSHMSGRGEQYF

V: TRBV20-1
length: 11
J: TRBJ2-7
D: -
size: -
DNA: TGCAGTGCTAGAAACTCCTACGAGCAGTACTTC
CDR3: CSARNSYEQYF

V: TRBV2
length: 14
J: TRBJ2-1
D: TRBD2
size: -
DNA: TGTGCCAGCACCCCGCCCGGCGGGAGGGGTGAGCAGTTCTTC
CDR3: CASTPPGGRGEQFF

V: TRBV20-1
length: 15
J: TRBJ2-1
D: TRBD2
size: -
DNA: TGCAGTGCTAGGCAACTAGCGGGAGGGTGGAATGAGCAGTTCTTC
CDR3: CSARQLAGGWNEQFF

V: TRBV5-1
length: 16
J: TRBJ1-1
D: TRBD1
size: -
DNA: TGCGCCAGCAGCCCTATAGGGACAGCCGGGACACCGGTCGCTTTCTTT
CDR3: CASSPIGTAGTPVAFF

V: TRBV12-3/TRBV12-4
length: 15
J: TRBJ2-1
D: -
size: few
DNA: TGTGCCAGCAGTTTACAGGGGCTGGGTAGGAATGAGCAGTTCTTC
CDR3: CASSLQGLGRNEQFF

V: TRBV28
length: 12
J: TRBJ2-5
D: -
size: many
DNA: TGTGCCAGCAGTTTTGGGGCGGAGACCCAGTACTTC
CDR3: CASSFGAETQYF

V: TRBV2
length: 14
J: TRBJ1-2
D: TRBD1
size: few
DNA: TGTGCCAGCAGATCAGGGGGACCGAACTATGGCTACACCTTC
CDR3: CASRSGGPNYGYTF

V: TRBV4-1
length: 18
J: TRBJ2-7
D: TRBD2
size: -
DNA: TGCGCCAGCAGTCCCGAAACTAGCGGGGGGCCCAGCTCCTACGAGCAGTACTTC
CDR3: CASSPETSGGPSSYEQYF

V: TRBV20-1
length: 14
J: TRBJ2-7
D: TRBD1
size: few
DNA: TGCAGTGCTAGAGATGGTCAGGGGGCTAACGAGCAGTACTTC
CDR3: CSARDGQGANEQYF

V: TRBV29-1
length: 14
J: TRBJ1-1
D: -
size: few
DNA: TGCAGCGTTGAATTAGTTGGGATTAACACTGAAGCTTTCTTT
CDR3: CSVELVGINTEAFF

V: TRBV15
length: 14
J: TRBJ2-7
D: -
size: few
DNA: TGTGCCACCAGCAACCGGGACGGATTCTACGAGCAGTACTTC
CDR3: CATSNRDGFYEQYF

V: TRBV25-1
length: 15
J: TRBJ2-7
D: -
size: -
DNA: TGTGCCAGCAGTGAGTCAGCGATAACAGGGAGCGAGCAGTACTTC
CDR3: CASSESAITGSEQYF

V: TRBV29-1
length: 15
J: TRBJ2-1
D: TRBD2
size: few
DNA: TGCAGCGTTGATGGAACTAGCGCTAACTACAATGAGCAGTTCTTC
CDR3: CSVDGTSANYNEQFF

V: TRBV7-9
length: 14
J: TRBJ1-3
D: -
size: few
DNA: TGTGCCAGCAGCTTACTCCAGGTTGGAAACACCATATATTTT
CDR3: CASSLLQVGNTIYF

V: TRBV12-3/TRBV12-4
length: 16
J: TRBJ2-1
D: TRBD2
size: few
DNA: TGTGCCAGCAGTTCCGGGACTAGCGGGAGTATGAATGAGCAGTTCTTC
CDR3: CASSSGTSGSMNEQFF

V: TRBV20-1
length: 14
J: TRBJ1-5
D: -
size: -
DNA: TGCAGTGCTAGGGGGACTCACAGTAAGACGCCCCAGCATTTT
CDR3: CSARGTHSKTPQHF

V: TRBV29-1
length: 16
J: TRBJ2-1
D: TRBD2
size: -
DNA: TGCAGCGTCCCCGCCACGGCGGGAGTGGATTGGAATGAGCAGTTCTTC
CDR3: CSVPATAGVDWNEQFF

V: TRBV6-5
length: 15
J: TRBJ2-7
D: -
size: -
DNA: TGTGCCAGCAGGTATAGCCCGTTGGGTTCCTACGAGCAGTACTTC
CDR3: CASRYSPLGSYEQYF

V: TRBV20-1
length: 15
J: TRBJ2-5
D: TRBD2
size: few
DNA: TGCAGTGCTAGGAGGGCGGGAGACAACCAAGAGACCCAGTACTTC
CDR3: CSARRAGDNQETQYF

V: TRBV12-3/TRBV12-4
length: 13
J: TRBJ1-1
D: -
size: -
DNA: TGTGCCAGCAGTCTCGGGACCCTCACTGAAGCTTTCTTT
CDR3: CASSLGTLTEAFF

V: TRBV15
length: 15
J: TRBJ2-7
D: -
size: few
DNA: TGTGCCACCAGCAGAGATGATGAGCCCTCCTACGAGCAGTACTTC
CDR3: CATSRDDEPSYEQYF

V: TRBV6-2/TRBV6-3
length: 16
J: TRBJ1-1
D: -
size: -
DNA: TGTGCCAGCAGTTATCAGGGGCGGGGGATGAACACTGAAGCTTTCTTT
CDR3: CASSYQGRGMNTEAFF

V: TRBV20-1
length: 13
J: TRBJ2-5
D: TRBD1
size: few
DNA: TGCAGTGCTAGCTTAGACAGGGGGGAGACCCAGTACTTC
CDR3: CSASLDRGETQYF

V: TRBV28
length: 16
J: TRBJ2-7
D: TRBD2
size: -
DNA: TGTGCCAGCACCGCACCGGGACTAGCGGCCACCTACGAGCAGTACTTC
CDR3: CASTAPGLAATYEQYF

V: TRBV5-1
length: 14
J: TRBJ1-2
D: TRBD1
size: many
DNA: TGCGCCAGCAGCGACAGGGTGTCGACCTATGGCTACACCTTC
CDR3: CASSDRVSTYGYTF

V: TRBV12-3/TRBV12-4
length: 13
J: TRBJ2-7
D: -
size: many
DNA: TGTGCCAGCAGCCAACAGACAGGTGGCGAGCAGTACTTC
CDR3: CASSQQTGGEQYF

V: TRBV28
length: 19
J: TRBJ2-1
D: TRBD2
size: -
DNA: TGTGCCAGCAGGTCCCGGGGTAGCGGGGGGCCCAATTCCTACAATGAGCAGTTCTTC
CDR3: CASRSRGSGGPNSYNEQFF

V: TRBV7-3
length: 13
J: TRBJ2-1
D: TRBD2
size: -
DNA: TGTGCCAGCAGCTTGGGGACTAGCGGGGTCAAGTTCTTC
CDR3: CASSLGTSGVKFF

V: TRBV10-2
length: 14
J: TRBJ1-4
D: -
size: -
DNA: TGCGCCAGCAGCCAGGACGCAACTAATGAAAAACTGTTTTTT
CDR3: CASSQDATNEKLFF

V: TRBV20-1
length: 14
J: TRBJ2-1
D: TRBD2
size: -
DNA: TGCAGTGCTAGTTTGCGGGAGGGAGTGGGTGAGCAGTTCTTC
CDR3: CSASLREGVGEQFF

V: TRBV14
length: 18
J: TRBJ2-1
D: -
size: few
DNA: TGTGCCAGCAGCCAAGAAGGAGGACAACGTAGATTTTACAATGAGCAGTTCTTC
CDR3: CASSQEGGQRRFYNEQFF

V: TRBV7-9
length: 14
J: TRBJ2-2
D: TRBD2
size: few
DNA: TGTGCCAGCAGCTTACAGGGACTAGGCGGGGAGCTGTTTTTT
CDR3: CASSLQGLGGELFF

V: TRBV6-2/TRBV6-3
length: 14
J: TRBJ2-1
D: -
size: -
DNA: TGTGCCAGCAGTTACTCGAGTCTAGCCTATGAGCAGTTCTTC
CDR3: CASSYSSLAYEQFF

V: TRBV29-1
length: 13
J: TRBJ2-1
D: TRBD2
size: few
DNA: TGCAGCGTTGTCGGGCGGGAGTTGGGGGAGCAGTCCTTC
CDR3: CSVVGRELGEQSF

V: TRBV5-5
length: 14
J: TRBJ2-5
D: -
size: -
DNA: TGTGCCAGCAGTTCCGGACAGCCTGGGGAGACCCAGTACTTC
CDR3: CASSSGQPGETQYF

V: TRBV10-3
length: 15
J: TRBJ2-2
D: TRBD2
size: -
DNA: TGTGCCATCAGCCCGGGACTAGCGGACACCGGGGAGCTGTTTTTT
CDR3: CAISPGLADTGELFF

V: TRBV20-1
length: 15
J: TRBJ2-7
D: TRBD2
size: few
DNA: TGCAGTGCTAGACCTACTAGCGGGGGGCCCTACGAGCAGTACTTC
CDR3: CSARPTSGGPYEQYF

V: TRBV29-1
length: 11
J: TRBJ1-2
D: -
size: -
DNA: TGCAGCGCTTTAGGGGGGGATGGCTACACCTTC
CDR3: CSALGGDGYTF

V: TRBV7-9
length: 12
J: TRBJ2-7
D: -
size: few
DNA: TGTGCCAGCAGCTCCAACAGGGTCGAGCAGTACTTC
CDR3: CASSSNRVEQYF

V: TRBV7-2
length: 15
J: TRBJ1-1
D: TRBD1
size: -
DNA: TGTGCCAGCAGCGTGACAGGGCACCTGAACACTGAAGCTTTCTTT
CDR3: CASSVTGHLNTEAFF

V: TRBV6-1
length: 14
J: TRBJ2-1
D: -
size: few
DNA: TGTGCCAGCAGTCCCTTTCGGGCCTACAATGAGCAGTTCTTC
CDR3: CASSPFRAYNEQFF

V: TRBV29-1
length: 10
J: TRBJ2-3
D: -
size: -
DNA: TGCAGCGTTTCTCTAGATACGCAGTATTTT
CDR3: CSVSLDTQYF

V: TRBV7-8
length: 16
J: TRBJ2-7
D: TRBD1
size: few
DNA: TGTGCCAGCAGCATACAACCGGGACAGGCCGCTAACGAGCAGTACTTC
CDR3: CASSIQPGQAANEQYF

V: TRBV12-3/TRBV12-4
length: 13
J: TRBJ1-1
D: -
size: few
DNA: TGTGCCAGCACCGCCATCAGGGGCACTGAAGCTTTCTTT
CDR3: CASTAIRGTEAFF

V: TRBV3-1
length: 15
J: TRBJ2-6
D: -
size: -
DNA: TGTGCCAGCAGCCAAACCCACTCTGGGGCCAACGTCCTGACTTTC
CDR3: CASSQTHSGANVLTF

V: TRBV10-3
length: 13
J: TRBJ2-1
D: -
size: few
DNA: TGTGCCATCAGTGAACAGGGATACAATGAGCAGTTCTTC
CDR3: CAISEQGYNEQFF

V: TRBV6-5
length: 14
J: TRBJ1-4
D: TRBD1
size: few
DNA: TGTGCCAGCAGACTCGACAGGGCCGGCGAAAAACTGTTTTTT
CDR3: CASRLDRAGEKLFF

V: TRBV6-2/TRBV6-3
length: 16
J: TRBJ1-5
D: -
size: -
DNA: TGTGCCAGCAGTTACTCAACCCCGTTGGGCAATCAGCCCCAGCATTTT
CDR3: CASSYSTPLGNQPQHF

V: TRBV7-8
length: 16
J: TRBJ2-3
D: TRBD2
size: -
DNA: TGTGCCAGCAGTTTTAGCGGGAGAATACTCACAGATACGCAGTATTTT
CDR3: CASSFSGRILTDTQYF